Each of the 28 T cell receptor beta chains below was sequenced from the same sample in a study of blood T cell repertoires in COVID-19. Measured with immunoSEQ multiplex PCR; TCRdb has only the in-frame clones, and not every one. The data contain more than 250,000 clones, roughly 85% of them seen just once; the ten biggest clones take up 3.5% to 5.5%. Sequencing was carried out using peripheral blood. Receptors were obtained from a man aged 60-69 years who had recovered from COVID-19.

The chain uses TRBV9 and TRBJ1-6; weak D call: TRBD1 (6 bases). The length of the CDR3 is 16 residues. V shed 3 bases and J shed 7 bases, with 17 bases lying between them. Per the germline V gene, CDR1 is SGDLS and CDR2 is YYNGEE. In nucleotides, the CDR3 is TGTGCCAGCAGCGGACGCGGACAGTCCCAGAATTCACCCCTCCACTTT. Translating gives CASSGRGQSQNSPLHF.

CDR3 sequence: CASSRGQGRNSPLHF. CDR3 coding DNA: TGTGCCAGCAGCCGCGGACAGGGAAGAAATTCACCCCTCCACTTT. The chain carries TRBV3-1 (or the pseudogene TRBV3-2) and TRBJ1-6; 8 nucleotides line up with TRBD1. CDR1 and CDR2 from the germline V gene are LGHDT and YNNKEL (reference sequence). V trimming: 4 bases; J trimming: 7 bases; junction bases outside the gene matches: 6. This CDR3 has 15 residues.

This chain joins TRBV5-1 and TRBJ2-2, with D perhaps TRBD2 (6 bases). CDR1 is SGHRS, CDR2 YFSETQ, per germline. CDR3 length: 15 residues. The ends were cut back, 5 bases at V and 0 bases at J, with 11 bases in the middle. In DNA, the CDR3 is TGCGCCAGCAGGGGGGGAACCACGAACACCGGGGAGCTGTTTTTT. This codes for CASRGGTTNTGELFF. Variable domain in full (rest from reference TRBV5-1 and TRBJ2-2): KAGVTQTPRYLIKTRGQQVTLSCSPISGHRSVSWYQQTPGQGLQFLFEYFSETQRNKGNFPGRFSGRQFSNSRSEMNVSTLELGDSALYLCASRGGTTNTGELFFGEGSRLTVL.

A word on this clone: This sample includes further DNA sequences coding for the same CDR3. V usage is TRBV27 and J usage is TRBJ1-3; 8 positions agree with TRBD1. This CDR3 spans 14 amino acids. Germline loops: CDR1 MNHEY, CDR2 SMNVEV (reference sequence). J was trimmed by 2 bases and V by 9 bases; bases with no gene match: 6. The CDR3 is CASSKDRAGNTIYF. CDR3 nucleotide sequence: TGTGCCAGTAGTAAGGACAGGGCTGGAAACACCATATATTTT.

The chain joins TRBV5-5 to TRBJ1-1; TRBD1 matches 8 bases. Per germline, CDR1 SGHKS and CDR2 YYEKEE (reference sequence). This CDR3 contains 14 residues. V was pared by 3 bases and J by 7 bases, with 8 bases of the junction left unmatched. In DNA form, the CDR3 reads TGTGCCAGCAGCTCGGGACAGGTCGATGGTGAAGCTTTCTTT. Protein product: CASSSGQVDGEAFF.

This chain joins TRBV28 and TRBJ2-1, with D perhaps TRBD2 (5 bases). V was cut by 1 base and J by 0 bases, with 7 bases left in between. The CDR3 has 15 residues. Germline CDR1 is MDHEN and CDR2 is SYDVKM. For the CDR3, the DNA is TGTGCCAGCAGTTTATCCCGGGGCTCCTACAATGAGCAGTTCTTC. This codes for CASSLSRGSYNEQFF.

The J gene is TRBJ2-1, the V gene TRBV7-7; D may be TRBD2 (6 bases). The germline V gene encodes CDR1 SSHAT and CDR2 FNYEAQ (reference sequence). The CDR3 is 16 residues long. Trimming cost V 3 bases and J 5 bases, with 17 bases left between them. The CDR3, as DNA: TGTGCCAGCAGCTTGGGGACTTACGGTGGGAACAATGAGCAGTTCTTC. The encoded protein is CASSLGTYGGNNEQFF.

The genes are TRBV15 and TRBJ2-7; 7 positions agree with TRBD1. The CDR3 has 13 residues. J gave up 1 base and V 3 bases, and 0 bases lay outside the gene matches. Germline V CDR1 and CDR2: LNHNV, YYDKDF (reference sequence). CDR3 in amino acids: CATSRDRSYEQYF. The CDR3 DNA sequence: TGTGCCACCAGCAGGGACAGGTCCTACGAGCAGTACTTC.

This chain links TRBV6-2 or TRBV6-3 with TRBJ2-3; the D gene could be TRBD1 or TRBD2 (6 bases each). CDR1 is MNHEY and CDR2 is SVGEGT in the germline V gene. Trimming removed 6 bases at V and 5 bases at J, with 15 bases between. The CDR3 totals 14 residues. The CDR3 DNA reads TGTGCCAGCAGATACAGGGAGGAGAGAGATACGCAGTATTTT. It codes for CASRYREERDTQYF.

The rearrangement joins TRBV19 to TRBJ1-1; 8 bases match TRBD1. V lost 7 bases to trimming and J lost 1 base; unmatched junction nucleotides: 5. The length of the CDR3 is 14 residues. CDR1 and CDR2 (germline): LNHDA, SQIVND (reference sequence). This CDR3 is CASNLDRANTEAFF. For the CDR3, the DNA is TGTGCCAGTAATTTGGACAGGGCGAACACTGAAGCTTTCTTT.

The CDR3 protein is CASSRPGQGPHEQYF. CDR3 nucleotides: TGTGCCAGCAGCAGACCGGGACAGGGTCCTCACGAGCAGTACTTC. The V gene is TRBV27, the J gene TRBJ2-7; 9 bases are a match to TRBD1. This CDR3 spans 15 amino acids. Losses at the gene ends were 6 bases for V and 5 bases for J; bases not matched to a gene: 11. CDR1 is MNHEY and CDR2 is SMNVEV in the germline V gene (reference sequence).

There are a few counts of this clone. CDR3 DNA sequence: TGTGCCAGTAAGGCGGGCCTCCCGAACACCGGGGAGCTGTTTTTT. It specifies CASKAGLPNTGELFF. The rearrangement joins TRBV19 to TRBJ2-2; a possible D gene is TRBD2 (5 bases). Germline-derived CDR1 and CDR2 are LNHDA and SQIVND (reference sequence). Between the trimmed V and J ends, which lost 7 bases and 0 bases, there was a span of 12 bases. The CDR3 spans 15 residues.

This chain connects TRBV30 to TRBJ2-7; 8 positions agree with TRBD2. CDR1 GTSNPN and CDR2 SVGIG come from the germline V gene (reference sequence). The CDR3 length is 11 residues. The CDR3 bases are TGTGCTTTTAGCGGGAACTACGAGCAGTACTTC. Translating it yields CAFSGNYEQYF.

This clone showed up just a few times. The V and J genes are TRBV5-1 and TRBJ2-2; tentative D call: TRBD2 (6 bases). CDR1 and CDR2 from the germline V gene are SGHRS and YFSETQ. The CDR3 spans 16 residues. Trimming cost V 0 bases and J 4 bases, with 13 bases left between them. The CDR3: CASSLAGSGGTGELFF. The CDR3 DNA follows: TGCGCCAGCAGCTTGGCCGGTAGCGGAGGCACCGGGGAGCTGTTTTTT.

CDR3 sequence: CASSDLGGTDTQYF. CDR3 nucleotides: TGCGCCAGCAGTGATCTGGGAGGCACAGATACGCAGTATTTT. V gene TRBV10-1 combines with J gene TRBJ2-3; tentative D call: TRBD2 (5 bases). Trimming shortened V by 3 bases and J by 1 base, and 8 bases separated the two germline ends. CDR1 is WNHNN, CDR2 SYGVQD, per germline (reference sequence). This CDR3 is built from 14 residues.

Concerning this clone: This sample also contains other DNA sequences that code for the same CDR3. The CDR3: CASSWTGGASGNTIYF. The DNA for the CDR3 is TGCGCCAGCAGCTGGACAGGGGGCGCGAGCGGAAACACCATATATTTT. This chain uses TRBV5-1 with TRBJ1-3; 11 positions match TRBD1. Germline V CDR1 and CDR2: SGHRS, YFSETQ. This CDR3 spans 16 amino acids. Trimming removed 3 bases from V and 4 bases from J; junction bases left unmatched: 6.

This chain links TRBV11-2 with TRBJ1-4, with 8 bases fitting TRBD1. CDR1 and CDR2 from the germline V gene are SGHAT and FQNNGV. CDR3 length: 17 residues. Trimming cost V 1 base and J 3 bases; bases outside gene matches: 7. CDR3 sequence reads: CASSLVGQGAANEKLFF. DNA of the CDR3: TGTGCCAGCAGCTTAGTGGGGCAGGGGGCGGCTAATGAAAAACTGTTTTTT.

The chain uses TRBV5-1 and TRBJ1-4; 9 bases fit TRBD1. V was clipped by 1 base and J by 7 bases; unmatched bases: 5. Germline-derived CDR1 and CDR2 are SGHRS and YFSETQ. CDR3 length equals 15 residues. The CDR3 region has the DNA TGCGCCAGCAGCTTGACAGGGGGCAGAGGTGAAAAACTGTTTTTT. Its translation is CASSLTGGRGEKLFF.

The CDR3 reads CASSPWTGSATNEKLFF. CDR3 coding DNA: TGTGCCAGCAGTCCGTGGACAGGCAGTGCAACTAATGAAAAACTGTTTTTT. The rearrangement uses TRBV27 and TRBJ1-4; 7 positions agree with TRBD1. The J segment lost 0 bases and the V segment lost 5 bases, leaving 9 bases of the junction unmatched. Germline V CDR1 and CDR2: MNHEY, SMNVEV (reference sequence). This CDR3 has 17 residues.

The gene calls are TRBV2 and TRBJ2-3; 10 bases are a match to TRBD1. The CDR3 is 14 amino acids. The ends lost 7 bases at V and 6 bases at J; junction bases unmatched: 7. Germline V CDR1 and CDR2: SNHLY, FYNNEI. CDR3 nucleotides: TGTGCCAGCACTCTGGGACAGGGGTGGGATACGCAGTATTTT. Its translation is CASTLGQGWDTQYF.

V is TRBV6-6 and J is TRBJ1-1, with unresolved D. Trimming cost V 4 bases and J 1 base, with 16 bases left between them. The V gene's germline CDR1 is MNHNY and CDR2 SVGAGI (reference sequence). This CDR3 region has 16 residues. The CDR3: CASSSLLGRENTEAFF. CDR3 coding DNA: TGTGCCAGCAGTTCCCTCTTGGGGAGGGAGAACACTGAAGCTTTCTTT.

The J gene is TRBJ2-1, the V gene TRBV18, with 8 bases fitting TRBD2. Germline loops: CDR1 KGHSH, CDR2 LQKENI. V shed 6 bases and J 6 bases; nucleotides not matched to a gene: 7. The CDR3 contains 14 residues. The CDR3 sequence: CASSRTSKGNEQFF. In nucleotides, the CDR3 is TGTGCCAGCTCCCGGACTAGCAAGGGCAATGAGCAGTTCTTC.

The gene calls are TRBV5-1 and TRBJ2-7; 12 bases align to TRBD2. Germline V gives CDR1 SGHRS, CDR2 YFSETQ. The CDR3 spans 16 residues. Trimming cost V 0 bases and J 2 bases; bases outside gene matches: 3. The CDR3 DNA reads as TGCGCCAGCAGCTTGGGTCTAGCGGGGGGGCCCTACGAGCAGTACTTC. It codes for CASSLGLAGGPYEQYF.

This chain connects TRBV3-1 (or the pseudogene TRBV3-2) to TRBJ2-2, with 8 positions matching TRBD2. Trimming at V came to 4 bases and at J to 6 bases, leaving 10 bases not matched to a gene. Germline V gene data show CDR1 as LGHDT and CDR2 as YNNKEL (reference sequence). The CDR3 covers 16 residues. The CDR3 DNA follows: TGTGCCAGCAGCCGAAACGCCGGGACTAGTTCCGGGGAGCTGTTTTTT. This gives the protein CASSRNAGTSSGELFF.

This chain links TRBV6-6 with TRBJ2-1, with unresolved D. Germline V lookup: CDR1 MNHNY, CDR2 SVGAGI (reference sequence). Trimming removed 0 bases at V and 2 bases at J, with 8 bases between. This CDR3 has 15 amino acids. CDR3 loop: CASSYSSAAYNEQFF. The CDR3 nucleotides read TGTGCCAGCAGTTACTCGTCCGCAGCCTACAATGAGCAGTTCTTC.

The V call is TRBV5-1, the J call TRBJ2-7; D not certain. Germline V gene lookup returns CDR1 SGHRS and CDR2 YFSETQ. This CDR3 contains 16 residues. Trimming shortened V by 0 bases and J by 0 bases, and 13 bases separated the two germline ends. The CDR3 spells CASSLDFGLSSYEQYF. CDR3 coding DNA: TGCGCCAGCAGCTTGGATTTCGGGTTGAGCTCCTACGAGCAGTACTTC.

The chain recombines TRBV7-8 with TRBJ2-7; D is undetermined. CDR1 and CDR2 (germline): SGHVS, FQNEAQ. The ends were cut back, 0 bases at V and 0 bases at J, with 9 bases in the middle. The CDR3 contains 15 residues. CDR3 residues: CASSLAGPSSYEQYF. CDR3 DNA sequence: TGTGCCAGCAGCTTAGCTGGGCCGAGCTCCTACGAGCAGTACTTC.

The chain uses TRBV6-6 and TRBJ2-7; 7 nucleotides match TRBD1. V gave up 2 bases and J gave up 3 bases; unmatched junction bases: 4. The CDR3 totals 14 residues. Germline V gives CDR1 MNHNY, CDR2 SVGAGI (reference sequence). The CDR3: CASSYMGQNYEQYF. The CDR3 bases are TGTGCCAGCAGTTACATGGGACAGAACTACGAGCAGTACTTC.